What follows are 32 T cell receptor beta chains derived from one specimen sequenced in a study of blood T cell repertoires in COVID-19. Assay: immunoSEQ multiplex PCR; the TCRdb copy retains only in-frame clones and omits some. The data show 200,000 to 250,000 clones, around 85% seen once. The sequenced sample was peripheral blood. These receptor sequences come from a man aged 50 to 60 with COVID-19, enrolled during active disease.

In the case of this clone: In the same sample, other DNA sequences code for this CDR3. This chain connects TRBV27 to TRBJ2-7; 7 bases are a match to TRBD1. V lost 2 bases, J lost 4 bases, and 2 bases stayed unmatched. Germline V gene sequence: CDR1 MNHEY, CDR2 SMNVEV (reference sequence). The CDR3 consists of 13 residues. The chain's CDR3 is CASSLARGYEQYF. The CDR3 nucleotides read TGTGCCAGCAGTTTAGCCAGGGGGTACGAGCAGTACTTC.

The rearrangement links TRBV6-5 to TRBJ2-3; no clear D. CDR3 size: 13 residues. With 2 bases removed from V and 5 bases from J, the gap between germline ends came to 8 bases. Germline-derived CDR1 and CDR2 are MNHEY and SVGAGI. The CDR3 region has the DNA TGTGCCAGCAGTTACGCCCTAGTAGATACGCAGTATTTT. Translated, it gives CASSYALVDTQYF.

The chain is built from TRBV4-3 and TRBJ1-2; no definite D call. V lost 1 base, J lost 4 bases, and 16 bases lay in between. Germline CDR1 LGHNA, CDR2 YSLEER. This CDR3 spans 16 amino acids. DNA of the CDR3: TGCGCCAGCAGCCAAGTCACAGCCGGGGTGGCCTATGGCTACACCTTC. Translating it yields CASSQVTAGVAYGYTF.

The genes are TRBV5-1 and TRBJ2-5; TRBD2 agrees at 9 bases. This CDR3 has 15 amino acids. Germline V CDR1 and CDR2: SGHRS, YFSETQ. With 1 base clipped from V and 1 base from J, the junction kept 2 bases outside the gene matches. The CDR3 coding sequence is TGCGCCAGCAGCTTGTCTAGCGGGACCCAAGAGACCCAGTACTTC. This gives the protein CASSLSSGTQETQYF.

This clone was seen once. CDR3 DNA: TGTGCCAGCAGCTTGTTTGGCAGGGAAACTAAGAACACTGAAGCTTTCTTT. As protein: CASSLFGRETKNTEAFF. The rearrangement joins TRBV5-6 to TRBJ1-1; tentative D call: TRBD1 (5 bases). Per the germline V gene, CDR1 is SGHDT and CDR2 is YYEEEE. Trimming cost V 1 base and J 1 base, with 17 bases left between them. The CDR3 is made up of 17 amino acids.

The genes are TRBV7-9 and TRBJ2-7; no reliable D call. Trimming cost V 10 bases and J 5 bases, with 12 bases left between them. The germline V gene has CDR1 SEHNR and CDR2 FQNEAQ (reference sequence). This CDR3 has 11 amino acids. The CDR3 loop reads CATTLGNEQYF. The CDR3, as DNA: TGTGCCACTACACTGGGCAACGAGCAGTACTTC.

V and J are TRBV5-1 and TRBJ1-2; tentative D call: TRBD1 (5 bases). CDR1 and CDR2 from the germline V gene are SGHRS and YFSETQ. CDR3 size: 12 residues. V was clipped by 3 bases and J by 8 bases, with 11 bases between them. The CDR3 spells CASSWGDRGYTF. CDR3 DNA sequence: TGCGCCAGCAGCTGGGGCGACCGAGGCTACACCTTC.

The CDR3 DNA is TGTGCCAGCAGCAAACAGGTGAACACTGAAGCTTTCTTT. It yields the protein CASSKQVNTEAFF. This chain links TRBV6-2 or TRBV6-3 with TRBJ1-1; TRBD1 is a possible D gene (5 bases). Germline V gives CDR1 MNHEY, CDR2 SVGEGT. Trimming removed 6 bases at V and 0 bases at J, with 8 bases between. CDR3 length: 13 amino acids.

This clone was counted a single time. CDR3 in DNA: TGCGCCAGCGGGACAGGGACAGATACGCAGTATTTT. Translating gives CASGTGTDTQYF. This chain connects TRBV5-1 to TRBJ2-3; the match to TRBD1 covers 9 bases. Looked up from germline, CDR1 is SGHRS and CDR2 is YFSETQ. V lost 7 bases to trimming and J lost 3 bases; unmatched junction nucleotides: 0. CDR3 length: 12 amino acids.

This clone was counted only a few times. The rearrangement joins TRBV5-1 to TRBJ2-2; tentative D call: TRBD1 (6 bases). Germline V gene sequence: CDR1 SGHRS, CDR2 YFSETQ. V gave up 5 bases and J gave up 4 bases, with 15 bases separating them. The CDR3 has 15 amino acids. The CDR3 bases are TGCGCCAGCAGGTGGACAGCGTCGAGCACCGGGGAGCTGTTTTTT. Translated: CASRWTASSTGELFF.

The gene calls are TRBV6-1 and TRBJ2-5; D is uncertain. The CDR3 is 13 amino acids. Between the trimmed V and J ends, which lost 8 bases and 2 bases, there was a span of 12 bases. CDR1 and CDR2 (germline): MNHNS, SASEGT. The CDR3 DNA reads TGTGCCAGCTTTGGGCTTTCGCAAGAGACCCAGTACTTC. Amino acids: CASFGLSQETQYF.

This clone was observed a single time. V and J are TRBV6-5 and TRBJ1-2; D possibly corresponds to TRBD1 (6 bases). The V and J ends lost 6 bases and 8 bases respectively, with 16 bases between them. The CDR3 totals 13 residues. Germline V lookup: CDR1 MNHEY, CDR2 SVGAGI. Here the CDR3 reads CASRGHNTGGYTF. CDR3 sequence (DNA): TGTGCCAGCAGGGGACATAACACAGGGGGCTACACCTTC.

This clone has just one count. The chain uses TRBV30 and TRBJ2-7; 9 bases map to TRBD1. J gave up 1 base and V 1 base, and 8 bases lay outside the gene matches. The CDR3 consists of 16 residues. Germline CDR1 reads GTSNPN; CDR2 reads SVGIG (reference sequence). The CDR3 nucleotides are TGTGCCTGGAGTGGGGTCGACAGGGGGTTATCCTACGAGCAGTACTTC. Its protein product is CAWSGVDRGLSYEQYF.

The rearrangement links TRBV28 to TRBJ1-2; 7 positions match TRBD1. The CDR3 covers 13 residues. V was pared by 3 bases and J by 8 bases, with 6 bases of the junction left unmatched. Germline V gene lookup returns CDR1 MDHEN and CDR2 SYDVKM. The CDR3 DNA is TGTGCCAGCAGTTTCGACAGGGCGTCCGGCTACACCTTC. Translation gives CASSFDRASGYTF.

The chain has TRBV5-1 and TRBJ1-2; weak D call: TRBD1 (5 bases). This CDR3 contains 14 residues. Deletions cut 4 bases from V and 0 bases from J, with 10 bases between. Germline V gene data show CDR1 as SGHRS and CDR2 as YFSETQ. The CDR3 reads CASSDSQANYGYTF. The CDR3 DNA sequence: TGCGCCAGCAGCGACAGCCAAGCTAACTATGGCTACACCTTC.

Written as DNA, the CDR3 is TGTGCCAGCAGTCTACAGGGGCCTACTGAAGCTTTCTTT. Protein: CASSLQGPTEAFF. The chain combines TRBV25-1 with TRBJ1-1, with 7 bases lining up with TRBD1. Germline V CDR1 and CDR2: MGHDK, SYGVNS. The CDR3 loop spans 13 amino acids. V gave up 5 bases and J gave up 5 bases; unmatched junction bases: 5.

This chain uses TRBV11-2 with TRBJ2-7; no clear D. The CDR3 contains 16 residues. Germline CDR1 and CDR2: SGHAT and FQNNGV. The V gene lost 1 base and the J gene lost 0 bases, with 13 bases spanning the gap. CDR3 bases: TGTGCCAGCAGCTTAGGGCTCCCCGGGTTCTCCTACGAGCAGTACTTC. Its protein product is CASSLGLPGFSYEQYF.

CDR3 in DNA: TGTGCCAGCAGTGAAAGGGCTAGCGGGGGGAACATTCAGTACTTC. It encodes CASSERASGGNIQYF. V and J are TRBV2 and TRBJ2-4; 11 nucleotides match TRBD2. The CDR3 length is 15 residues. Germline V gene sequence: CDR1 SNHLY, CDR2 FYNNEI. The J segment lost 7 bases and the V segment lost 2 bases, leaving 4 bases of the junction unmatched.

There are a few counts of this clone. The chain is built from TRBV6-5 and TRBJ2-2; D gene uncertain. CDR1 and CDR2 (germline): MNHEY, SVGAGI. Trimming took 7 bases from V and 3 from J, leaving 6 bases between them. CDR3 length: 12 residues. The CDR3 spells CASTRYTGELFF. In nucleotides, the CDR3 is TGTGCCAGCACTCGTTACACCGGGGAGCTGTTTTTT.

The rearrangement joins TRBV7-2 to TRBJ2-7; D may be TRBD1 (6 bases). The CDR3 covers 15 residues. CDR1 and CDR2 from the germline V gene are SGHTA and FQGNSA. V shed 0 bases and J shed 4 bases, with 13 bases lying between them. The CDR3 DNA follows: TGTGCCAGCAGCTTAGCTCGCGACAGGATATACGAGCAGTACTTC. As protein: CASSLARDRIYEQYF.

The rearrangement joins TRBV6-2 or TRBV6-3 to TRBJ1-2; tentatively, D is TRBD1 (6 bases). From germline, CDR1 is MNHEY and CDR2 SVGEGT. CDR3 length equals 15 residues. With 0 bases removed from V and 4 bases from J, the gap between germline ends came to 12 bases. The CDR3 loop is CASSYSYGTPYGYTF. The CDR3 DNA reads as TGTGCCAGCAGTTACTCGTATGGGACACCCTATGGCTACACCTTC.

This chain links TRBV7-2 with TRBJ1-6; D unclear. Germline CDR1 SGHTA, CDR2 FQGNSA. Trimming took off 3 bases at V and 7 bases at J, with 10 bases between the two ends. The CDR3 is 14 residues long. This CDR3 reads CASSLVQENSPLHF. The DNA for the CDR3 is TGTGCCAGCAGCTTGGTCCAGGAAAATTCACCCCTCCACTTT.

The gene calls are TRBV30 and TRBJ1-2; 7 bases line up with TRBD1. The CDR3 contains 14 residues. Unmatched junction bases numbered 12, after V lost 3 bases and J lost 8 bases. The germline V gene has CDR1 GTSNPN and CDR2 SVGIG (reference sequence). CDR3 nucleotide sequence: TGTGCCTGGAGCCCGGGGCAGGGGGTAGTAGGCTACACCTTC. Translated: CAWSPGQGVVGYTF.

The V and J genes are TRBV6-5 and TRBJ2-6; D perhaps matches TRBD1 (6 bases). V was shortened by 4 bases and J by 1 base, with 8 bases between the two germline ends. The CDR3 covers 15 residues. Germline loops: CDR1 MNHEY, CDR2 SVGAGI. This CDR3 reads CASSSTGSGANVLTF. CDR3 DNA: TGTGCCAGCAGTTCTACAGGGTCTGGGGCCAACGTCCTGACTTTC.

The chain joins TRBV6-5 to TRBJ2-3, with 11 bases matching TRBD2. V dropped 4 bases and J dropped 6; count of bases not matched to a gene: 3. Germline loops: CDR1 MNHEY, CDR2 SVGAGI. This CDR3 region has 14 residues. The CDR3 loop reads CASSLAGGRDTQYF. The CDR3 coding sequence is TGTGCCAGCAGTTTAGCGGGGGGGCGGGATACGCAGTATTTT.

The gene calls are TRBV5-5 and TRBJ2-7, with D possibly matching TRBD1 (5 bases). Germline V lookup: CDR1 SGHKS, CDR2 YYEKEE (reference sequence). This CDR3 has 15 residues. Trimming cost V 4 bases and J 0 bases, with 14 bases left between them. In DNA form, the CDR3 reads TGTGCCAGCAGCCGCACGGACACGGCCTCCTACGAGCAGTACTTC. Translating gives CASSRTDTASYEQYF. The full variable domain, rest sourced from reference TRBV5-5 and TRBJ2-7, is DAGVTQSPTHLIKTRGQQVTLRCSPISGHKSVSWYQQVLGQGPQFIFQYYEKEERGRGNFPDRFSARQFPNYSSELNVNALLLGDSALYLCASSRTDTASYEQYFGPGTRLTVT.

The chain couples TRBV27 to TRBJ2-5; TRBD1 might be the D (5 bases). V lost 8 bases to trimming and J lost 1 base, with 20 bases between them. This CDR3 is built from 16 residues. The germline V gene encodes CDR1 MNHEY and CDR2 SMNVEV (reference sequence). CDR3 region: CASGTARADGQETQYF. The CDR3 DNA is TGTGCCAGCGGAACCGCCAGGGCGGACGGCCAAGAGACCCAGTACTTC.

The chain links TRBV3-1 (or the pseudogene TRBV3-2) to TRBJ1-6; D gene ambiguous. V shed 1 base and J shed 3 bases, with 13 bases lying between them. From germline, CDR1 is LGHDT and CDR2 YNNKEL (reference sequence). There are 17 residues in the CDR3. The CDR3 spells CASSQVLLAHYNSPLHF. In DNA, the CDR3 is TGTGCCAGCAGCCAAGTCCTCTTGGCCCACTATAATTCACCCCTCCACTTT.

This chain links TRBV5-4 with TRBJ1-2, with D possibly TRBD1 on 6 matching bases. V dropped 4 bases and J dropped 2 bases, with 15 bases sitting between them. The CDR3 totals 15 residues. Germline V gene data show CDR1 as SGHNT and CDR2 as YYREEE (reference sequence). The CDR3 sequence: CASSASTGTNYGYTF. As DNA, the CDR3 is TGTGCCAGCAGCGCATCGACCGGGACAAACTATGGCTACACCTTC.

This chain links TRBV5-1 with TRBJ2-7, with 7 positions matching TRBD1. V was pared by 0 bases and J by 4 bases, with 4 bases of the junction left unmatched. Germline V gives CDR1 SGHRS, CDR2 YFSETQ. The CDR3 extends over 14 amino acids. Written as DNA, the CDR3 is TGCGCCAGCAGCTTGGAAGGGACAGCTTACGAGCAGTACTTC. This encodes CASSLEGTAYEQYF.

The chain has TRBV4-3 and TRBJ1-1; tentative D call: TRBD1 (6 bases). The V end lost 3 bases, the J end lost 1 base, and 9 bases lay between the germline ends. Germline lookup yields CDR1 LGHNA and CDR2 YSLEER. This CDR3 spans 14 amino acids. The CDR3 region is CASSQLQGNTEAFF. DNA for the CDR3: TGCGCCAGCAGCCAGCTACAGGGGAACACTGAAGCTTTCTTT.

The chain uses TRBV11-3 and TRBJ2-2; 12 bases match TRBD2. Unmatched junction bases numbered 12, after V lost 6 bases and J lost 1 base. CDR1 SGHNT and CDR2 YENEEA come from the germline V gene. CDR3 length: 19 residues. The CDR3 sequence is CASSWGRKGLAGNTGELFF. The CDR3, as DNA: TGTGCCAGCAGTTGGGGGCGAAAGGGACTAGCGGGGAACACCGGGGAGCTGTTTTTT.